The rows below give T cell receptor beta chains drawn from one sample of a study of graft-versus-host responses after intestinal transplantation. Their antigens remain unidentified. Clones were sequenced by immunoSEQ multiplex PCR, and TCRdb holds only the in-frame ones, with some missing. Here the sample spans some 110,000 clones, approximately 90% being singletons. The sample in question was unstimulated CD4+ T cells sorted from spleen or lymph node cells, obtained before intestinal transplant. The source is a human donor who received an intestinal transplant. CDR3s include the opening cysteine and the closing phenylalanine or tryptophan. A D gene is named only where the DNA matches it firmly. Only some rows state a clone size, as once, few, many or a class for expanded clones.

size	D	V	J	DNA	CDR3
once	TRBD1	TRBV5-1	TRBJ2-3	TGCGCCAGCAGCTTGAGTACAGGGGACGATACGCAGTATTTT	CASSLSTGDDTQYF
.	.	TRBV18	TRBJ1-1	TGTGCCAGCTCACCACCGCCGGGGGGACACACTGAAGCTTTCTTT	CASSPPPGGHTEAFF
once	.	TRBV7-3	TRBJ2-1	TGTGCCAGCAGCTTACTCCTAGCTGCCTACAATGAGCAGTTCTTC	CASSLLLAAYNEQFF
.	.	TRBV28	TRBJ2-3	TGTGCCAGCAGTTTGGTCGGGGTCCTCACAGATACGCAGTATTTT	CASSLVGVLTDTQYF
.	TRBD2	TRBV9	TRBJ2-3	TGTGCCAGCAGCGTCGCGGGGGGGCTACCAGATACGCAGTATTTT	CASSVAGGLPDTQYF
.	TRBD1	TRBV28	TRBJ1-1	TGTGCCAGCAGCCGTCCCGGGACAGGGAAGACTGAAGCTTTCTTT	CASSRPGTGKTEAFF
.	TRBD1	TRBV18	TRBJ1-3	TGTGCCAGCTCACCCGACAGGGCTGGAAACACCATATATTTT	CASSPDRAGNTIYF
.	TRBD1	TRBV7-3	TRBJ2-2	TGTGCCAGCAGCGCGACAGGGGACACCGGGGAGCTGTTTTTT	CASSATGDTGELFF
.	TRBD1	TRBV4-3	TRBJ1-3	TGCGCCAGCAGCCCACAGGGGGCGATTTTATCTACTGGAAACACCATATATTTT	CASSPQGAILSTGNTIYF
.	.	TRBV7-9	TRBJ2-2	TGTGCCAGCAGCGCAGTCCGGGCGGGCACCGGGGAGCTGTTTTTT	CASSAVRAGTGELFF
once	TRBD1	TRBV28	TRBJ1-5	TGTGCCAGCAGCCAACCGGGACAGGGTGCTTATAGCAATCAGCCCCAGCATTTT	CASSQPGQGAYSNQPQHF
.	TRBD1	TRBV5-1	TRBJ2-7	TGCGCCAGCAGCTTGGCCGGGACAGGGGGCTACGAGCAGTACTTC	CASSLAGTGGYEQYF
.	TRBD1	TRBV15	TRBJ1-2	TGTGCCACCAGCAGAGGGGCGAGACAGGGTGGCTACACCTTC	CATSRGARQGGYTF
few	.	TRBV2	TRBJ2-7	TGTGCCAGCAAGGAAAGGCAGGGGAGTTACGAGCAGTACTTC	CASKERQGSYEQYF
.	TRBD2	TRBV28	TRBJ2-3	TGTGCCAGTAGACACTCGTCATGGGCTAGCGGTTACTCTAGCACAGATACGCAGTATTTT	CASRHSSWASGYSSTDTQYF
.	TRBD2	TRBV7-2	TRBJ2-7	TGTGCCAGCCGCGGGACTAGCGGGTACGAGCAGTACTTC	CASRGTSGYEQYF
.	TRBD1	TRBV5-1	TRBJ1-2	TGCGCCAGCAGCCCCTGGACAGGGGACTATGGCTACACCTTC	CASSPWTGDYGYTF
.	TRBD2	TRBV7-9	TRBJ2-7	TGTGCCAGCAGCTCGGGACTAGCGGGAGTCGAGCAGTACTTC	CASSSGLAGVEQYF
.	.	TRBV7-8	TRBJ2-7	TGTGCCAGCAGCTTAGCGCGAAGCAGGGCGTCTCCCATCTACGAGCAGTACTTC	CASSLARSRASPIYEQYF
.	.	TRBV5-1	TRBJ2-2	TGCGCCAGCAGCTTGGCCGCGGGACTGACGAACACCGGGGAGCTGTTTTTT	CASSLAAGLTNTGELFF
.	TRBD1	TRBV30	TRBJ1-1	TGTGCCTGGAACCGAGGGGGGACAGCTCAGAACACTGAAGCTTTCTTT	CAWNRGGTAQNTEAFF
.	TRBD1	TRBV6-5	TRBJ2-7	TGTGCCAGCAGTTCGGGGGACAGGGGAGCCTACGAGCAGTACTTC	CASSSGDRGAYEQYF
.	.	TRBV7-5	TRBJ1-4	TGTGTCAGAAGCTCGGGACAGTTCCGGGAAAAACTGTTTTTT	CVRSSGQFREKLFF
.	.	TRBV5-6	TRBJ1-2	TGTGCCAGCAGCTCCAATGAGGGTTTGGGCTATGGCTACACCTTC	CASSSNEGLGYGYTF
.	.	TRBV6-1	TRBJ1-1	TGTGCCAGCAGGCCTGACTTGAACACTGAAGCTTTCTTT	CASRPDLNTEAFF
.	TRBD1	TRBV19	TRBJ1-6	TGTGCCAGTAGTACCCTCACCCCGACAGGGGGAAAAGGTTCACCCCTCCACTTT	CASSTLTPTGGKGSPLHF
.	.	TRBV5-6	TRBJ2-5	TGTGCCAGCAGCCCCAGGGTGGGGGAGACCCAGTACTTC	CASSPRVGETQYF
.	.	TRBV10-3	TRBJ1-1	TGTGCCATCAGTAGTGACAACTCGAACACTGAAGCTTTCTTT	CAISSDNSNTEAFF
.	.	TRBV7-2	TRBJ1-1	TGTGCCAGCAGCTTAGCCGGGGGAACAACTGAAGCTTTCTTT	CASSLAGGTTEAFF
once	.	TRBV28	TRBJ2-1	TGTGCCAGCAGTTCAGGGGTTACGGGGGAGCAGTTCTTC	CASSSGVTGEQFF
once	.	TRBV9	TRBJ2-3	TGTGCCAGCAGCGCCTACCACACAGATACGCAGTATTTT	CASSAYHTDTQYF